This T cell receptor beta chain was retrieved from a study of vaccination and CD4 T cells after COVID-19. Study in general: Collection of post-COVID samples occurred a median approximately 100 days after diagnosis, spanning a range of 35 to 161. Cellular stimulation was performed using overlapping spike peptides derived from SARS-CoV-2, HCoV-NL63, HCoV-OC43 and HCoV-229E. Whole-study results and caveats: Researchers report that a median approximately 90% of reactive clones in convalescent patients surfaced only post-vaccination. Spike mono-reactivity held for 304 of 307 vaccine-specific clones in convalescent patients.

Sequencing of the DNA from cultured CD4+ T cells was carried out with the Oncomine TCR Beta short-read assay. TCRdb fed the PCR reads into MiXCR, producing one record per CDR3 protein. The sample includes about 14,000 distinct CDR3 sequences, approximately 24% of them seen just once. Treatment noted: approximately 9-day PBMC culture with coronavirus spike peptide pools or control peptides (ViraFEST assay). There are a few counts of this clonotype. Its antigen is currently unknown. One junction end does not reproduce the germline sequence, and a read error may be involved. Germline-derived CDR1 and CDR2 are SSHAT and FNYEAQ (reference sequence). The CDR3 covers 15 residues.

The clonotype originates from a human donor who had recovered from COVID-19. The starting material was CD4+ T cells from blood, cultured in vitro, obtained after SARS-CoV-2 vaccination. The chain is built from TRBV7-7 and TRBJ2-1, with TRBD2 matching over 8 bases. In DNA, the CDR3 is TGTGCTAGCAGCACCACTAGCGGCTCCTACAATGAGCAGTTCTTC. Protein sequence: CASSTTSGSYNEQFF. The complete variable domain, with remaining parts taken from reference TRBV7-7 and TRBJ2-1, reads GAGVSQSPRYKVTKRGQDVTLRCDPISSHATLYWYQQALGQGPEFLTYFNYEAQPDKSGLPSDRFSAERPEGSISTLTIQRTEQRDSAMYRCASSTTSGSYNEQFFGPGTRLTVL.